The next 17 T cell receptor beta chains were all read from a single sample in a study of blood T cells in healthy people across ages. A second PCR of 7 to 11 cycles used a sample-barcoded 5' primer and a J-beta primer mix. TCRdb reprocessed the 5' RACE reads via MiXCR and lists one record per CDR3 protein. The sample comprises 710,000 or so distinct CDR3 sequences, about 20% of which are singletons, and less than 25% rests with the top ten. Sequences were obtained from blood. The source is an older man in good health.

This rearrangement joins TRBV12-3 or TRBV12-4 to TRBJ2-3, with 10 bases identical to TRBD2. The CDR3 is made up of 16 amino acids. The V segment lost 7 bases and the J segment 9 bases; nucleotides outside the gene matches: 16. The CDR3 region has the DNA TGTGCCAGCACTAATGGACTAGCGGCCCTACGCATGACGCAGTATTTT. It is translated as CASTNGLAALRMTQYF.

This clonotype was detected a few times. V is TRBV28 and J is TRBJ2-3, with 8 bases aligning to TRBD2. V lost 6 bases and J lost 3; bases outside the gene matches: 14. The CDR3 contains 17 residues. Germline V gene data show CDR1 as MDHEN and CDR2 as SYDVKM. CDR3 in DNA: TGTGCCAGCAGCCCGTCTGGCGGGGGGAAGAGTACAGATACGCAGTATTTT. Translation gives CASSPSGGGKSTDTQYF.

This clonotype appeared a few times. Mismatch with germline at one junction end may stem from a read error. V gene TRBV24-1 combines with J gene TRBJ2-3; 7 bases are a match to TRBD2. Germline CDR1 and CDR2: KGHDR and SFDVKD. The CDR3 spans 13 residues. DNA of the CDR3: TGCGCCACCAGTGGGAGGGGCACAGATACGCAGTATTTT. Translating it yields CATSGRGTDTQYF.

The J gene is TRBJ2-1, the V gene TRBV10-3; TRBD2 is a possible D gene (6 bases). The germline V and J ends were trimmed by 6 bases and 6 bases, with 15 bases remaining between them. Germline V lookup: CDR1 ENHRY, CDR2 SYGVKD. CDR3 length: 14 amino acids. This chain's CDR3 is CAISAGGPCNEQFF. For the CDR3, the DNA is TGTGCCATCAGCGCCGGGGGACCCTGCAATGAGCAGTTCTTC.

This clonotype was detected a few times. The V call is TRBV10-3, the J call TRBJ2-3; 11 bases line up with TRBD2. Trimming cost V 4 bases and J 3 bases; bases outside gene matches: 3. Germline V gene lookup returns CDR1 ENHRY and CDR2 SYGVKD. The CDR3 extends over 15 amino acids. Written as DNA, the CDR3 is TGTGCCATCAGTGGTCTAGCGGGAGGTACAGATACGCAGTATTTT. Its protein product is CAISGLAGGTDTQYF.

This clonotype has more than one count but fewer than ten. The chain recombines TRBV7-9 with TRBJ2-2, with TRBD1 matching over 10 bases. The CDR3 is 18 residues long. CDR1 is SEHNR and CDR2 is FQNEAQ in the germline V gene (reference sequence). V gave up 5 bases and J gave up 0 bases; unmatched junction bases: 9. The CDR3: CASSPRDRGPTNTGELFF. The DNA for the CDR3 is TGTGCCAGCAGCCCCCGGGACAGGGGTCCTACGAACACCGGGGAGCTGTTTTTT.

This rearrangement joins TRBV12-3 or TRBV12-4 to TRBJ2-1, with 11 bases that match TRBD1. The end of the DNA is better explained by TRBJ2-7, so the J call may be wrong. The CDR3 runs 14 residues. This CDR3 is CASSGTGGAYEQYF. For the CDR3, the DNA is TGTGCCAGCAGTGGGACAGGGGGGGCCTACGAGCAGTACTTC.

CDR3 protein: CASSSGLADTYEQYF. CDR3 DNA: TGTGCCAGCAGCTCGGGACTAGCGGATACCTACGAGCAGTACTTC. V is TRBV5-5 and J is TRBJ2-7, with TRBD2 identical over 11 bases. The length of the CDR3 is 15 residues. The V gene end was trimmed by 3 bases and the J gene end by 2 bases; junction bases not matched to a gene: 4. CDR1 is SGHKS, CDR2 YYEKEE, per germline (reference sequence).

The J gene is TRBJ2-5, the V gene TRBV7-2, with 7 bases aligning to TRBD1. Germline V gene lookup returns CDR1 SGHTA and CDR2 FQGNSA. V dropped 4 bases and J dropped 5; count of bases not matched to a gene: 10. The CDR3 loop spans 15 amino acids. CDR3 bases: TGTGCCAGCAGCTCAGAGACAGGGTATCTCGAGACCCAGTACTTC. Its protein is CASSSETGYLETQYF.

The chain has TRBV5-1 and TRBJ2-1, with D perhaps TRBD1 (5 bases). The CDR3 is 15 amino acids. The germline V gene has CDR1 SGHRS and CDR2 YFSETQ. V lost 0 bases to trimming and J lost 5 bases, with 12 bases between them. The CDR3 region has the DNA TGCGCCAGCAGCTTGGCCCGGACACAACACAATGAGCAGTTCTTC. Translation gives CASSLARTQHNEQFF.

This clonotype was observed at least ten times. V gene TRBV28 combines with J gene TRBJ1-1; D remains unclear. Germline CDR1 and CDR2: MDHEN and SYDVKM. CDR3 size: 14 residues. Trimming pared 6 bases from V and 4 bases from J, leaving 15 bases between. The CDR3 region is CASSRPLTATEAFF. The CDR3 DNA is TGTGCCAGCAGCCGCCCCCTAACAGCCACTGAAGCTTTCTTT.

This clonotype has a handful of counts. This sequence joins TRBV2 and TRBJ1-2, with D maybe TRBD1 (6 bases). Germline V gives CDR1 SNHLY, CDR2 FYNNEI. This CDR3 is 15 amino acids long. The V gene lost 5 bases and the J gene lost 7 bases, with 20 bases spanning the gap. This CDR3 is CASSTRQTGPFGYTF. The DNA of the CDR3 is TGTGCCAGCAGTACCCGTCAGACAGGCCCTTTTGGCTACACCTTC.

The V and J genes are TRBV6-1 and TRBJ1-5; possible D gene TRBD1, 6 bases. V was shortened by 3 bases and J by 5 bases, with 11 bases between the two germline ends. The CDR3 has 14 amino acids. In germline, CDR1 is MNHNS, CDR2 SASEGT. The CDR3 reads CASSDRGEYQPQHF. CDR3 in DNA: TGTGCCAGCAGTGACAGGGGTGAATATCAGCCCCAGCATTTT.

CDR3 protein: CASSQENGNYNEQFF. In DNA, the CDR3 is TGCGCCAGCAGCCAAGAGAACGGGAACTACAATGAGCAGTTCTTC. The chain joins TRBV4-1 to TRBJ2-1; the D gene is possibly TRBD2 (5 bases). Per germline, CDR1 MGHRA and CDR2 YSYEKL. Trimming removed 0 bases at V and 3 bases at J, with 9 bases between. This CDR3 has 15 residues.

The chain uses TRBV5-1 and TRBJ2-1; D gene unclear. The germline gives CDR1 SGHRS, CDR2 YFSETQ. V was clipped by 1 base and J by 5 bases, with 7 bases between them. This CDR3 is built from 13 residues. The CDR3 here is CASSLPLNNEQFF. CDR3 coding DNA: TGCGCCAGCAGCTTGCCTCTTAACAATGAGCAGTTCTTC. The full variable domain, in which reference TRBV5-1 and TRBJ2-1 provide the parts outside the CDR3, is KAGVTQTPRYLIKTRGQQVTLSCSPISGHRSVSWYQQTPGQGLQFLFEYFSETQRNKGNFPGRFSGRQFSNSRSEMNVSTLELGDSALYLCASSLPLNNEQFFGPGTRLTVL.

V usage is TRBV5-1 and J usage is TRBJ2-1; D tentatively reads TRBD1 or TRBD2 (5 bases each). The CDR3 contains 14 residues. Deletions cut 0 bases from V and 7 bases from J, with 11 bases between. Germline V gene sequence: CDR1 SGHRS, CDR2 YFSETQ. The CDR3 reads CASSLAAGSNEQFF. Written as DNA, the CDR3 is TGCGCCAGCAGCTTGGCGGCAGGGAGTAATGAGCAGTTCTTC.

This clonotype was detected only a few times. CDR3 bases: TGTGCCAGCAGCCCCGGACAGGGGAGCTTTTCACCCCTCCACTTT. Protein product: CASSPGQGSFSPLHF. The chain carries TRBV5-6 and TRBJ1-6, with TRBD1 identical over 9 bases. Germline V CDR1 and CDR2: SGHDT, YYEEEE. The V gene end was trimmed by 4 bases and the J gene end by 9 bases; junction bases not matched to a gene: 8. The CDR3 contains 15 residues.